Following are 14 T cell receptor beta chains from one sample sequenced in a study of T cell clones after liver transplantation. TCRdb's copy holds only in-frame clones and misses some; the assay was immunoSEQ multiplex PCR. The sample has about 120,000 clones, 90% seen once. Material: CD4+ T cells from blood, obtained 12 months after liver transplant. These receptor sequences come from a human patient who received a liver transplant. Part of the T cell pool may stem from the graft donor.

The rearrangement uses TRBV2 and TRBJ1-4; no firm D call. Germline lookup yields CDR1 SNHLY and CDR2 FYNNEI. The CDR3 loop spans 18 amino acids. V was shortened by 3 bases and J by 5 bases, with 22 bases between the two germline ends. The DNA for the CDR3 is TGTGCCAGCAGTGATGTTTGGGCCACCGCTATTGGAAATGAAAAACTGTTTTTT. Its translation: CASSDVWATAIGNEKLFF.

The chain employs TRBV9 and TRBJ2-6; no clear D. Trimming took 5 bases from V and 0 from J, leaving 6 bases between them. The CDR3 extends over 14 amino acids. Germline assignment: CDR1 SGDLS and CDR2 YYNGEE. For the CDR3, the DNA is TGTGCCAGCAGTAGCCTCTCTGGGGCCAACGTCCTGACTTTC. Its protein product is CASSSLSGANVLTF.

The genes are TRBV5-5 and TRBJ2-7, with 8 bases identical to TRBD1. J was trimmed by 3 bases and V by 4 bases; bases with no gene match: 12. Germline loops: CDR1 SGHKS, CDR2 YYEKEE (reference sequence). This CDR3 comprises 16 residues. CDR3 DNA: TGTGCCAGCAGCCACGACAGGGGAACATCTAGCTACGAGCAGTACTTC. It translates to CASSHDRGTSSYEQYF.

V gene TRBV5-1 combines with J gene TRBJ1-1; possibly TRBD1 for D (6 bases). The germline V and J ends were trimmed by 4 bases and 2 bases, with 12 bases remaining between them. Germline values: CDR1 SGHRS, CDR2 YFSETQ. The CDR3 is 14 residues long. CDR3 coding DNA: TGCGCCAGCAGCGTGGGGGGCTCCAACACTGAAGCTTTCTTT. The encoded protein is CASSVGGSNTEAFF.

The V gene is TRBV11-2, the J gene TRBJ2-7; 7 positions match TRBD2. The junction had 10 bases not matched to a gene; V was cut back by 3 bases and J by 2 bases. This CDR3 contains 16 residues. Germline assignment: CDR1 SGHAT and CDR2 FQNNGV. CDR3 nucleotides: TGTGCCAGCAGCTTCGGAAGAGGGAGGGCTACCTACGAGCAGTACTTC. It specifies CASSFGRGRATYEQYF. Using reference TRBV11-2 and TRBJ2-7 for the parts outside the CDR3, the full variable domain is EAGVAQSPRYKIIEKRQSVAFWCNPISGHATLYWYQQILGQGPKLLIQFQNNGVVDDSQLPKDRFSAERLKGVDSTLKIQPAKLEDSAVYLCASSFGRGRATYEQYFGPGTRLTVT.

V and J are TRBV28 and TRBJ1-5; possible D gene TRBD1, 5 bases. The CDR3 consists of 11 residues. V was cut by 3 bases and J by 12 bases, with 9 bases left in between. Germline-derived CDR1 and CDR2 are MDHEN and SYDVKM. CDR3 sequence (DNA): TGTGCCAGCAGTTTCCAGGACATCCAGCATTTT. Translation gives CASSFQDIQHF.

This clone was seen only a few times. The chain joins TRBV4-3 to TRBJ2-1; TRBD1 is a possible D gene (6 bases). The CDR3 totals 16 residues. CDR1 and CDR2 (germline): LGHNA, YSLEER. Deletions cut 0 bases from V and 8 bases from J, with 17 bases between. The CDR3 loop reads CASSQDLAGANDEQFF. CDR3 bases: TGCGCCAGCAGCCAAGATTTAGCAGGGGCCAACGATGAGCAGTTCTTC.

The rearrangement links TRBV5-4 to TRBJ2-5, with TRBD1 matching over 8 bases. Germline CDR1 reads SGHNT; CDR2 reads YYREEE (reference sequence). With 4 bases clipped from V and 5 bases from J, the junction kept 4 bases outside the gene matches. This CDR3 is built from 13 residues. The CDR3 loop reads CASSSNRGETQYF. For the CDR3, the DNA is TGTGCCAGCAGCAGTAACAGGGGGGAGACCCAGTACTTC.

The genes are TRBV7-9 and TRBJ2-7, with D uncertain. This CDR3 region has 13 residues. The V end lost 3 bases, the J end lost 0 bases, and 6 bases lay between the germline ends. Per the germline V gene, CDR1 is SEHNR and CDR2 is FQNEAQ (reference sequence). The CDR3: CASSFSSSYEQYF. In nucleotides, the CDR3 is TGTGCCAGCAGCTTTTCTAGCTCCTACGAGCAGTACTTC. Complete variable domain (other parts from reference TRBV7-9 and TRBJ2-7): DTGVSQNPRHKITKRGQNVTFRCDPISEHNRLYWYRQTLGQGPEFLTYFQNEAQLEKSRLLSDRFSAERPKGSFSTLEIQRTEQGDSAMYLCASSFSSSYEQYFGPGTRLTVT.

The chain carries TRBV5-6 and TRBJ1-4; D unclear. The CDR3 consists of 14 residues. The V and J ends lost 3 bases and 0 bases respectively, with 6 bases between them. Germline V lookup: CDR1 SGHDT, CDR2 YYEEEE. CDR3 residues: CASSSFATNEKLFF. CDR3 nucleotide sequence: TGTGCCAGCAGCTCCTTTGCAACTAATGAAAAACTGTTTTTT.

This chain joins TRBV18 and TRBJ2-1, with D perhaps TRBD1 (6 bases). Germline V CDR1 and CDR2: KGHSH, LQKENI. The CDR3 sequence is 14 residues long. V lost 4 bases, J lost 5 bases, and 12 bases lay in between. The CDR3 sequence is CASSLTGGDNEQFF. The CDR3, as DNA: TGTGCCAGCTCACTGACAGGTGGAGACAATGAGCAGTTCTTC.

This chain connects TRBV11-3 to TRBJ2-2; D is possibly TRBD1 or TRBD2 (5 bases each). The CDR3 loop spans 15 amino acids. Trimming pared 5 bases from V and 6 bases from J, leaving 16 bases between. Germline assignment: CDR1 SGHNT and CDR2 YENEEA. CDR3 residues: CASSRGPLMAGELFF. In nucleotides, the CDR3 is TGTGCCAGCAGCCGGGGACCTTTGATGGCCGGGGAGCTGTTTTTT.

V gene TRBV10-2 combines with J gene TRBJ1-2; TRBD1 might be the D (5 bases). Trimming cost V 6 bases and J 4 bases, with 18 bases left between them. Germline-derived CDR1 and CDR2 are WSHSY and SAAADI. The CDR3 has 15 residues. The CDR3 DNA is TGCGCCAGCAGGCCCACGGTCATGCAGGGCTATGGCTACACCTTC. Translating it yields CASRPTVMQGYGYTF.

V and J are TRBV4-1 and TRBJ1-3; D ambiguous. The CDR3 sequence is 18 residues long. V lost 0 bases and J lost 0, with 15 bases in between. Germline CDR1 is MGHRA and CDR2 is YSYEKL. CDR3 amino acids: CASSQDEFRASSGNTIYF. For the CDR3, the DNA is TGCGCCAGCAGCCAAGACGAGTTCCGGGCCTCCTCTGGAAACACCATATATTTT.